What follows are 19 T cell receptor beta chains derived from one specimen sequenced in a study of blood T cell repertoires in COVID-19. Repertoires were generated with immunoSEQ multiplex PCR, while TCRdb's copy carries only in-frame clones and drops some. The data show a few hundred thousand clones, 70% to 90% seen once. The sequenced sample consisted of peripheral blood. Every receptor here comes from a woman aged 70-85 years with COVID-19, enrolled during active disease.

The V gene is TRBV7-2, the J gene TRBJ1-2; D might be TRBD1 (6 bases). Trimming left V 0 bases short and J 4 bases short, with 18 bases between. In germline, CDR1 is SGHTA, CDR2 FQGNSA. The CDR3 covers 17 residues. As DNA, the CDR3 is TGTGCCAGCAGCTTAGCCCCAGGAGGGGGGGACCCCTATGGCTACACCTTC. This translates into CASSLAPGGGDPYGYTF.

This clone has a handful of counts. The chain carries TRBV7-2 and TRBJ2-7, with D possibly TRBD2 on 6 matching bases. The CDR3 has 15 residues. Germline values: CDR1 SGHTA, CDR2 FQGNSA. V shed 0 bases and J shed 2 bases, with 11 bases lying between them. The CDR3 DNA reads as TGTGCCAGCAGCTTAGCGGGGGGACTGGCCTACGAGCAGTACTTC. Amino acids: CASSLAGGLAYEQYF.

This clone was picked up a small number of times. The chain employs TRBV9 and TRBJ1-6; TRBD1 matches 7 bases. This CDR3 comprises 16 residues. After removal of 4 bases from V and 3 bases from J, the junction contained 7 bases not matched to a gene. Germline V lookup: CDR1 SGDLS, CDR2 YYNGEE. In nucleotides, the CDR3 is TGTGCCAGCAGCCCAAGAGCAGGGGGCTATAATTCACCCCTCCACTTT. This encodes CASSPRAGGYNSPLHF.

The V gene is TRBV4-2, the J gene TRBJ2-7; 7 nucleotides line up with TRBD1. This CDR3 contains 15 residues. Trimming removed 1 base from V and 2 bases from J; junction bases left unmatched: 5. Per germline, CDR1 LGHNA and CDR2 YNFKEQ. The CDR3 region has the DNA TGTGCCAGCAGCCAAGTTGACAGGGACCCCTACGAGCAGTACTTC. As protein: CASSQVDRDPYEQYF.

The chain combines TRBV7-8 with TRBJ1-5, with 8 bases that match TRBD1. The V gene's germline CDR1 is SGHVS and CDR2 FQNEAQ. This CDR3 is 16 amino acids long. The junction had 8 bases not matched to a gene; V was cut back by 4 bases and J by 3 bases. The CDR3 nucleotides read TGTGCCAGCAGCTCTTTCAACAGGGGGTCCAATCAGCCCCAGCATTTT. Its translation: CASSSFNRGSNQPQHF.

V gene TRBV18 combines with J gene TRBJ2-7; 9 bases agree with TRBD2. Germline CDR1 KGHSH, CDR2 LQKENI. Trimming removed 3 bases from V and 2 bases from J; junction bases left unmatched: 2. The CDR3 has 14 residues. The DNA of the CDR3 is TGTGCCAGCTCACCCCTAGCGGGGCCCTACGAGCAGTACTTC. It encodes CASSPLAGPYEQYF.

V usage is TRBV3-1 (or the pseudogene TRBV3-2) and J usage is TRBJ2-3; 9 positions agree with TRBD2. CDR3 length: 18 residues. In germline, CDR1 is LGHDT, CDR2 YNNKEL (reference sequence). V was pared by 5 bases and J by 1 base, with 13 bases of the junction left unmatched. This chain's CDR3 is CASSYLRGSGRRTDTQYF. CDR3 bases: TGTGCCAGCAGCTACCTTAGGGGAAGCGGGAGGCGCACAGATACGCAGTATTTT.

The V call is TRBV5-6, the J call TRBJ1-6; 7 positions match TRBD1. CDR3 length: 13 residues. J lost 10 bases, V lost 4 bases, and 5 bases had no gene match. Germline-derived CDR1 and CDR2 are SGHDT and YYEEEE. The CDR3 is CASSDDRDSPLHF. DNA of the CDR3: TGTGCCAGCAGCGATGACAGGGACTCACCCCTCCACTTT.

The genes are TRBV18 and TRBJ2-7; 7 bases line up with TRBD1. Losses at the gene ends were 1 base for V and 6 bases for J; bases not matched to a gene: 6. Germline-derived CDR1 and CDR2 are KGHSH and LQKENI. The CDR3 runs to 14 residues. CDR3 coding DNA: TGTGCCAGCTCACCACTAACAGGGGTGTTCGAGCAGTACTTC. This gives the protein CASSPLTGVFEQYF.

The chain uses TRBV6-5 and TRBJ1-1; 8 nucleotides agree with TRBD1. Germline CDR1 is MNHEY and CDR2 is SVGAGI. V lost 6 bases and J lost 1; bases outside the gene matches: 4. This CDR3 has 14 amino acids. The CDR3 DNA follows: TGTGCCAGCAGGGTGGACAGGGCGAACACTGAAGCTTTCTTT. It encodes CASRVDRANTEAFF.

This sequence joins TRBV7-8 and TRBJ2-3; 7 nucleotides align to TRBD2. Germline V gene lookup returns CDR1 SGHVS and CDR2 FQNEAQ. CDR3 length: 16 amino acids. Germline trimming cut 1 base from V and 2 bases from J; bases unmatched to any gene: 6. CDR3 in DNA: TGTGCCAGCAGCTTAGTGAGCGGGGCCAACACAGATACGCAGTATTTT. Its translation: CASSLVSGANTDTQYF.

The chain couples TRBV7-9 to TRBJ1-6; perhaps TRBD1 as D (6 bases). V lost 3 bases, J lost 4 bases, and 10 bases lay in between. CDR3 length: 15 amino acids. Germline lookup yields CDR1 SEHNR and CDR2 FQNEAQ (reference sequence). The CDR3 DNA reads TGTGCCAGCAGCTTTCAGGGGTCTTATAATTCACCCCTCCACTTT. Its protein product is CASSFQGSYNSPLHF.

The chain combines TRBV9 with TRBJ1-5; 8 positions agree with TRBD1. Germline trimming cut 0 bases from V and 8 bases from J; bases unmatched to any gene: 7. The CDR3 extends over 15 amino acids. The germline CDR1 and CDR2 sequences are SGDLS and YYNGEE. The CDR3 reads CASSVDAGGLEPQHF. CDR3 DNA sequence: TGTGCCAGCAGCGTAGATGCAGGGGGCCTTGAGCCCCAGCATTTT.

The chain employs TRBV5-8 and TRBJ1-6; 7 bases are a match to TRBD1. This CDR3 is built from 15 residues. V was pared by 1 base and J by 7 bases, with 5 bases of the junction left unmatched. CDR1 is SGHTS, CDR2 YDEGEE, per germline. CDR3 sequence: CASSLLGQTNSPLHF. The CDR3 nucleotides are TGTGCCAGCAGCTTGTTGGGACAGACCAATTCACCCCTCCACTTT. The variable domain in full, with the rest retrieved from reference TRBV5-8 and TRBJ1-6, is EAGVTQSPTHLIKTRGQQATLRCSPISGHTSVYWYQQALGLGLQFLLWYDEGEERNRGNFPPRFSGRQFPNYSSELNVNALELEDSALYLCASSLLGQTNSPLHFGNGTRLTVT.

This sequence joins TRBV2 and TRBJ1-3, with 7 bases lining up with TRBD1. Germline V gives CDR1 SNHLY, CDR2 FYNNEI. This CDR3 comprises 15 residues. V dropped 6 bases and J dropped 4; count of bases not matched to a gene: 9. The CDR3 DNA reads TGTGCCAGCAGCTTTATGCCGGGACAGGGAAACACCATATATTTT. Translated: CASSFMPGQGNTIYF. Variable domain in full (rest from reference TRBV2 and TRBJ1-3): EPEVTQTPSHQVTQMGQEVILRCVPISNHLYFYWYRQILGQKVEFLVSFYNNEISEKSEIFDDQFSVERPDGSNFTLKIRSTKLEDSAMYFCASSFMPGQGNTIYFGEGSWLTVV.

The V and J genes are TRBV19 and TRBJ1-2; 8 positions agree with TRBD1. The V and J ends lost 6 bases and 8 bases, in that order; junction bases with no gene match: 14. The V gene's germline CDR1 is LNHDA and CDR2 SQIVND (reference sequence). CDR3 size: 15 residues. CDR3 DNA: TGTGCCAGTAGGGCAGGGGGCGTTAGGTTTGACGGCTACACCTTC. Amino acid sequence: CASRAGGVRFDGYTF. Full variable domain (outside the CDR3, taken from reference TRBV19 and TRBJ1-2): DGGITQSPKYLFRKEGQNVTLSCEQNLNHDAMYWYRQDPGQGLRLIYYSQIVNDFQKGDIAEGYSVSREKKESFPLTVTSAQKNPTAFYLCASRAGGVRFDGYTFGSGTRLTVV.

The chain carries TRBV15 and TRBJ1-5, with D hard to call. Trimming shortened V by 4 bases and J by 1 base, and 8 bases separated the two germline ends. CDR3 length: 14 amino acids. Germline V gene sequence: CDR1 LNHNV, CDR2 YYDKDF (reference sequence). The CDR3, as DNA: TGTGCCACCAGCACCGGAGGGAGCAATCAGCCCCAGCATTTT. This codes for CATSTGGSNQPQHF.

The rearrangement uses TRBV18 and TRBJ1-1; TRBD1 might be the D (6 bases). Germline CDR1 reads KGHSH; CDR2 reads LQKENI. The CDR3 spans 16 residues. Trimming removed 4 bases from V and 0 bases from J, with 15 bases in between. CDR3 DNA sequence: TGTGCCAGCTCACTGGTCGTGGGGACATTGAACACTGAAGCTTTCTTT. This codes for CASSLVVGTLNTEAFF.

This chain connects TRBV7-9 to TRBJ1-2; D gene uncertain. The CDR3 is made up of 13 amino acids. Trimming cost V 3 bases and J 7 bases, with 12 bases left between them. The germline V gene encodes CDR1 SEHNR and CDR2 FQNEAQ (reference sequence). CDR3 DNA sequence: TGTGCCAGCAGCTTCTCGGGGAACGGTGGCTACACCTTC. This sequence encodes CASSFSGNGGYTF.